These T cell receptor beta chains were read from a single sample in a study of control samples from healthy donors and cancer patients. Repertoires were generated with immunoSEQ multiplex PCR, while TCRdb's copy carries only in-frame clones and drops some. The table lists 190,000 or so clones, roughly 91% of them singletons. The material sequenced was blood. The receptors were gathered from a man between 18 and 29 years old in good health. The conserved cysteine and the conserved F or W are not part of the CDR3 here. Size is stated for part of the rows, as once, few or many counts, or as a class when the clone is expanded.

CDR3: ASTPSVGGTYGYT; size: .; V: TRBV19; J: TRBJ1-2
CDR3: ASRRPGGAEAF; size: .; V: TRBV6-5; J: TRBJ1-1
CDR3: ASQRPTGGGVHSPLH; size: .; V: TRBV28; J: TRBJ1-6
CDR3: ASSSQTPYEQY; size: .; V: TRBV2; J: TRBJ2-7
CDR3: ASSQPGGGYNEQF; size: .; V: TRBV7-3; J: TRBJ2-1
CDR3: ATSSGAGGRRAYGYT; size: .; V: TRBV15; J: TRBJ1-2
CDR3: AWSVGRGDNEQF; size: .; V: TRBV30; J: TRBJ2-1
CDR3: ASSFTSGSDTQY; size: .; V: TRBV5-1; J: TRBJ2-3
CDR3: AWNEGPENTGELF; size: .; V: TRBV30; J: TRBJ2-2
CDR3: ASSIRGNQPQH; size: .; V: TRBV19; J: TRBJ1-5
CDR3: ASSISGQGDNEQF; size: .; V: TRBV19; J: TRBJ2-1
CDR3: ASSGQPLSGSTDTQY; size: .; V: TRBV5-1; J: TRBJ2-3
CDR3: ATSRPQGSDTQY; size: .; V: TRBV15; J: TRBJ2-3
CDR3: ASSSPRGEQF; size: .; V: TRBV13; J: TRBJ2-1
CDR3: ASRGQTNTEAF; size: few; V: TRBV7-9; J: TRBJ1-1
CDR3: ASSSKLTHSYNSPLH; size: .; V: TRBV7-2; J: TRBJ1-6
CDR3: AWVGQGGETQY; size: .; V: TRBV30; J: TRBJ2-5
CDR3: ASSFSTVNTEAF; size: .; V: TRBV5-1; J: TRBJ1-1
CDR3: ATSDSGTGVYNEQF; size: .; V: TRBV24-1; J: TRBJ2-1
CDR3: ASSPSGTGVNEQF; size: once; V: TRBV9; J: TRBJ2-1
CDR3: AIKEDTSRCQF; size: few; V: TRBV6-5; J: TRBJ2-1
CDR3: ASSLGLGAQQY; size: .; V: TRBV13; J: TRBJ2-7
CDR3: ASSYTTSVLSDTQY; size: .; V: TRBV5-6; J: TRBJ2-3
CDR3: SVDPWGLGGAYEAF; size: .; V: TRBV29-1; J: TRBJ1-1
CDR3: ASSEERAGRPDTQY; size: .; V: TRBV6-1; J: TRBJ2-3
CDR3: ASSLMRGGRSEAF; size: .; V: TRBV5-8; J: TRBJ1-1
CDR3: ASSLRTGLGYT; size: .; V: TRBV28; J: TRBJ1-2
CDR3: AWRKGETQY; size: .; V: TRBV30; J: TRBJ2-5
CDR3: ASSLGQGFQETQY; size: .; V: TRBV5-1; J: TRBJ2-5
CDR3: ASSMGLRGLDTEAF; size: .; V: TRBV19; J: TRBJ1-1
CDR3: ASSITGTDVTYEQY; size: .; V: TRBV9; J: TRBJ2-7
CDR3: ASSVGTGLSQETQY; size: once; V: TRBV5-6; J: TRBJ2-5
CDR3: STGIRETQY; size: .; V: TRBV20-1; J: TRBJ2-5
CDR3: ATSRDDGPVPLH; size: .; V: TRBV15; J: TRBJ1-6
CDR3: ASSPYFQGTGTIEAF; size: once; V: TRBV18; J: TRBJ1-1
CDR3: ASSESPLGDQPQH; size: .; V: TRBV6-1; J: TRBJ1-5
CDR3: ASSSRTSGGVPDTQY; size: .; V: TRBV7-3; J: TRBJ2-3
CDR3: SGSGVLHTEAF; size: .; V: TRBV29-1; J: TRBJ1-1
CDR3: ASRGDTQY; size: .; V: TRBV2; J: TRBJ2-3
CDR3: ASSIVGQGSYEQY; size: .; V: TRBV19; J: TRBJ2-7
CDR3: ASRSVGQGLSPLH; size: .; V: TRBV27; J: TRBJ1-6
CDR3: ASSYREEQF; size: .; V: TRBV6-4; J: TRBJ2-1
CDR3: ASSEGQVPGNTIY; size: .; V: TRBV2; J: TRBJ1-3
CDR3: ASSHQENIQY; size: .; V: TRBV6-5; J: TRBJ2-4
CDR3: ASTAGTGPSGANVLT; size: .; V: TRBV19; J: TRBJ2-6
CDR3: ASSKGRTTTYEQY; size: .; V: TRBV7-8; J: TRBJ2-7
CDR3: SVPTAGANVLT; size: once; V: TRBV29-1; J: TRBJ2-6
CDR3: ASSDGSGGYT; size: .; V: TRBV7-3; J: TRBJ1-2
CDR3: ASRDPSEQF; size: .; V: TRBV30; J: TRBJ2-1
CDR3: AISESGGQQPQH; size: .; V: TRBV10-3; J: TRBJ1-5
CDR3: AITRSISTGELF; size: .; V: TRBV10-3; J: TRBJ2-2
CDR3: ASKGAVTDTQY; size: .; V: TRBV27; J: TRBJ2-3
CDR3: ASRGQNKNSNQPQH; size: .; V: TRBV19; J: TRBJ1-5